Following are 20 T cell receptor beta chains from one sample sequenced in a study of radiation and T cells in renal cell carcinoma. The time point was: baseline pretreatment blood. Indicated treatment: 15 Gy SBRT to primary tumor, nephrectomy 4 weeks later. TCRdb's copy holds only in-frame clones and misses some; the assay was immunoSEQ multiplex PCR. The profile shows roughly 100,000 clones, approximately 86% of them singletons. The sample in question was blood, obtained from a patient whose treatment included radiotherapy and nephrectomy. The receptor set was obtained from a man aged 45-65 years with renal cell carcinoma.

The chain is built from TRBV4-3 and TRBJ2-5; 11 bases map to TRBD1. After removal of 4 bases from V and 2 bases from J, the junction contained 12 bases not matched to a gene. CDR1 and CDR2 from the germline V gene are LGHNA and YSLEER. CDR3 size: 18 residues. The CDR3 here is CASSLDERWDRGQETQYF. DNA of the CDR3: TGCGCCAGCAGCCTCGACGAGAGGTGGGACAGGGGGCAAGAGACCCAGTACTTC.

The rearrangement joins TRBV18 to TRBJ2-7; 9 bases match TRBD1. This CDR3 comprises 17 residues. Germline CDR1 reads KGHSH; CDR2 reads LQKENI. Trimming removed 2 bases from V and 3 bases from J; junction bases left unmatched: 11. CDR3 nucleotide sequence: TGTGCCAGCTCACCAGATCCACCGGGACAGGGCGGCTACGAGCAGTACTTC. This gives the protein CASSPDPPGQGGYEQYF.

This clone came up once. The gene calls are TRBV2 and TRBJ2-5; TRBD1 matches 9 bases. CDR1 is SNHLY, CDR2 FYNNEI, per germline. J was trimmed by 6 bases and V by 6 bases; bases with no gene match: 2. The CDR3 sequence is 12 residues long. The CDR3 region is CASRDRGKTQYF. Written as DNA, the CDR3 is TGTGCCAGCAGGGACAGGGGCAAGACCCAGTACTTC.

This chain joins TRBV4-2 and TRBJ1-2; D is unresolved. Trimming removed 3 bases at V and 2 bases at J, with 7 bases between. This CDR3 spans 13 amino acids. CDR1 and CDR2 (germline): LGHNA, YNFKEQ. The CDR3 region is CASSQRVNYGYTF. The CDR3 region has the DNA TGTGCCAGCAGCCAGCGGGTGAACTATGGCTACACCTTC.

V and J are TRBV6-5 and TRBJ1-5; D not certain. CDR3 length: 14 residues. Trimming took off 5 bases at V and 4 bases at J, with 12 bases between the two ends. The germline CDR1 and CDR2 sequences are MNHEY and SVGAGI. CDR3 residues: CASSKSLINQPQHF. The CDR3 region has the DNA TGTGCCAGCAGTAAATCCCTGATTAATCAGCCCCAGCATTTT.

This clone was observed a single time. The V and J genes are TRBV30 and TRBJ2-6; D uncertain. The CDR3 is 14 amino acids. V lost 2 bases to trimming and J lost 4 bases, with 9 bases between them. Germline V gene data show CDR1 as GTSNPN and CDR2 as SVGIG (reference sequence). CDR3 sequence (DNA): TGTGCCTGGAGTAAAGGGTCCGGGGCCAACGTCCTGACTTTC. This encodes CAWSKGSGANVLTF.

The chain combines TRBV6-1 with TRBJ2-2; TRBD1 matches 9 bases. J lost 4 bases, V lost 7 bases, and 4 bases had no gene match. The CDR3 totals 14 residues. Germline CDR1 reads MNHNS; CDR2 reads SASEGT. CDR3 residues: CASKQGARTGELFF. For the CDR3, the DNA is TGTGCCAGCAAACAGGGGGCTCGCACCGGGGAGCTGTTTTTT.

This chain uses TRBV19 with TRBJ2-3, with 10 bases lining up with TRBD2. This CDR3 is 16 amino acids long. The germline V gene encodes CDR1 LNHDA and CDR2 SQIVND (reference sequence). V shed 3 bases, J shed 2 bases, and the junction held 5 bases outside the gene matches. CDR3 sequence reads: CASSILAGGPTDTQYF. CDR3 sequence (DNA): TGTGCCAGTAGTATCTTAGCGGGAGGACCCACAGATACGCAGTATTTT.

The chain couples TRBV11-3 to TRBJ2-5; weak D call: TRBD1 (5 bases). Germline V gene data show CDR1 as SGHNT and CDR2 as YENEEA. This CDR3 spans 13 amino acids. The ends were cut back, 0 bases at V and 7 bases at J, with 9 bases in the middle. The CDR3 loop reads CASSLEDTGTQYF. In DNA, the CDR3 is TGTGCCAGCAGCTTAGAGGACACGGGGACCCAGTACTTC.

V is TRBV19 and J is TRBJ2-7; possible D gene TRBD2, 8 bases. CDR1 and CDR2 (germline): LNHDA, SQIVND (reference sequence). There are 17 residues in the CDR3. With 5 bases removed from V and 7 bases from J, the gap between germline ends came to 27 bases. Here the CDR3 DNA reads TGTGCCAGTAGTCTACGGGGTAGCGGGACATTCAGGGGGGAGCAGTACTTC. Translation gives CASSLRGSGTFRGEQYF.

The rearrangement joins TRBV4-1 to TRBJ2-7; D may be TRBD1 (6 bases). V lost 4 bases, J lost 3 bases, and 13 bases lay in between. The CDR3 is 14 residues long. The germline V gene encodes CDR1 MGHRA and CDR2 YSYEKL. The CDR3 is CASSRLSQGYEQYF. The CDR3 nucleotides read TGCGCCAGCAGCCGACTCTCACAGGGCTACGAGCAGTACTTC.

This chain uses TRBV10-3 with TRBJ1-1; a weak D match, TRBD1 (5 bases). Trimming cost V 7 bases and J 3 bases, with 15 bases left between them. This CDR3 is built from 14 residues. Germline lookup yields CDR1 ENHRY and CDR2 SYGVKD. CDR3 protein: CAITLQAGDTEAFF. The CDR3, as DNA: TGTGCCATCACCCTACAGGCGGGGGACACTGAAGCTTTCTTT.

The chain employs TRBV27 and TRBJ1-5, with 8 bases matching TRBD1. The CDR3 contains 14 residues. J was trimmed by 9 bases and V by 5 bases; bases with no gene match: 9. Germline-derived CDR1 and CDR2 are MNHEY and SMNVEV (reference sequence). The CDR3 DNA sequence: TGTGCCAGCAGTCCGGGGGACAGGCTCAGGCCCCAGCATTTT. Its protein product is CASSPGDRLRPQHF.

This CDR3 is CASGPGLADFRDTQYF. For the CDR3, the DNA is TGTGCCAGCGGGCCCGGACTAGCGGATTTTAGGGATACGCAGTATTTT. V usage is TRBV27 and J usage is TRBJ2-3; the match to TRBD2 covers 10 bases. The germline V gene has CDR1 MNHEY and CDR2 SMNVEV (reference sequence). The V gene end was trimmed by 8 bases and the J gene end by 6 bases; junction bases not matched to a gene: 14. The CDR3 spans 16 residues.

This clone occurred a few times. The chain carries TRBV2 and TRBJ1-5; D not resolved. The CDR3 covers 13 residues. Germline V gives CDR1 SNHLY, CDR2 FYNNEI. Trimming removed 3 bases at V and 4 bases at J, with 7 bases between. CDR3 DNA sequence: TGTGCCAGCAGTGAGCAGACAAATCAGCCCCAGCATTTT. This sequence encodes CASSEQTNQPQHF.

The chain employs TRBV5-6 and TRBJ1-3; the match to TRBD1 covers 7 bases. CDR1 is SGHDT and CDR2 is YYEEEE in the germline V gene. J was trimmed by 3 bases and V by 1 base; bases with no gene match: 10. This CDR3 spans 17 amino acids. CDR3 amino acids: CASSLPPTGSGGNTIYF. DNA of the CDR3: TGTGCCAGCAGCTTGCCTCCGACAGGGTCGGGTGGAAACACCATATATTTT.

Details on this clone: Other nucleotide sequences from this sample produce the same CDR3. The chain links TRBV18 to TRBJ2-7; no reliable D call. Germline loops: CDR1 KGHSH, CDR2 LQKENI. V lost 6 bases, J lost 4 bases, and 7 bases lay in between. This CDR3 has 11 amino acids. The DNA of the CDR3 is TGTGCCAGCTCTCCTGATTACGAGCAGTACTTC. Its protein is CASSPDYEQYF. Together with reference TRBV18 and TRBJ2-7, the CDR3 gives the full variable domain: NAGVMQNPRHLVRRRGQEARLRCSPMKGHSHVYWYRQLPEEGLKFMVYLQKENIIDESGMPKERFSAEFPKEGPSILRIQQVVRGDSAAYFCASSPDYEQYFGPGTRLTVT.

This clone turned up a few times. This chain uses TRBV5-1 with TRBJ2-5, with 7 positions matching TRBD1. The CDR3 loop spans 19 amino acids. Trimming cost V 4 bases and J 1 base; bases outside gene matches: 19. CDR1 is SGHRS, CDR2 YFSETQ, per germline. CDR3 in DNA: TGCGCCAGCAGCCCAAAGCCTCCGACAGGGCTGGGGCCCCAAGAGACCCAGTACTTC. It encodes CASSPKPPTGLGPQETQYF.

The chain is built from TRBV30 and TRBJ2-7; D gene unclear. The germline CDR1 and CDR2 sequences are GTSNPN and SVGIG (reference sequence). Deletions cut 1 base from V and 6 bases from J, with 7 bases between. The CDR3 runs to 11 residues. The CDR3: CAWSADREQYF. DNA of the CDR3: TGTGCCTGGAGTGCCGACCGCGAGCAGTACTTC. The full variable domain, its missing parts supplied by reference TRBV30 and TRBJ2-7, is SQTIHQWPATLVQPVGSPLSLECTVEGTSNPNLYWYRQAAGRGLQLLFYSVGIGQISSEVPQNLSASRPQDRQFILSSKKLLLSDSGFYLCAWSADREQYFGPGTRLTVT.

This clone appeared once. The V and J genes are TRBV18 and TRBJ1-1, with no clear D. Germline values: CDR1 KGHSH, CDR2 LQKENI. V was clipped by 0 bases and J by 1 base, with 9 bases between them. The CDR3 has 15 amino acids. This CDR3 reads CASSPPSKGNTEAFF. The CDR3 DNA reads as TGTGCCAGCTCACCACCCTCCAAAGGGAACACTGAAGCTTTCTTT.